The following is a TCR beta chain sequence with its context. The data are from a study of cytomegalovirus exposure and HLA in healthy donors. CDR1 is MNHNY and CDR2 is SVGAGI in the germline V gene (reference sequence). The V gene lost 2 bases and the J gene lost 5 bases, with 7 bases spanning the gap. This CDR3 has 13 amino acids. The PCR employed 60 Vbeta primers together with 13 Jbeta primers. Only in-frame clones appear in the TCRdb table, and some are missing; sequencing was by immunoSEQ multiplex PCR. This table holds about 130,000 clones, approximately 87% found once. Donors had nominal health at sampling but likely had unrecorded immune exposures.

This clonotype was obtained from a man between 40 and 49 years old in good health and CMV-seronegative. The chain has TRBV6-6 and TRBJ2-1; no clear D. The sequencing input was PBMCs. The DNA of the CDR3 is TGTGCCAGCAGTTACGAACTCAACAATGAGCAGTTCTTC. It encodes CASSYELNNEQFF.